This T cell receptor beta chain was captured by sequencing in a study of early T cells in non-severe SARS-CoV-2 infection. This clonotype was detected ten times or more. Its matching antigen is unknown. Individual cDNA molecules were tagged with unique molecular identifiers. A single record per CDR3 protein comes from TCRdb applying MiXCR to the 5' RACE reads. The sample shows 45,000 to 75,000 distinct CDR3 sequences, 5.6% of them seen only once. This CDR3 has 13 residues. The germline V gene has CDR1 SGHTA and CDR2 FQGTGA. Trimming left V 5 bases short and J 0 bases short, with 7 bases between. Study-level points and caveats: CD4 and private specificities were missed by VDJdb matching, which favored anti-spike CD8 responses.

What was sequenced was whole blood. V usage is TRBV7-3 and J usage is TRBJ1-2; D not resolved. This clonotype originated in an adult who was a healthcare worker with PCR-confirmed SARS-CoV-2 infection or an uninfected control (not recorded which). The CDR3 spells CASSPDPNYGYTF. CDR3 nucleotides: TGTGCCAGCAGCCCGGACCCTAACTATGGCTACACCTTC.